Described below is a single T cell receptor (beta chain) sequence and its context. These data come from a study of blood T cell repertoires in COVID-19. In the study overall: Acute and convalescent COVID-19 specimens originated in the United States, Italy and Spain. The analysed material was cDNA or gDNA that came from T cells, B-cell-depleted T cells, or PBMCs.

Germline V gives CDR1 GTSNPN, CDR2 SVGIG (reference sequence). The CDR3 is 10 residues long. J lost 8 bases, V lost 7 bases, and 1 base had no gene match. In the authors' workflow: Amplification from reference gene primers served as the basis for estimated nucleated cell counts. The protocol was immunoSEQ multiplex PCR, while the TCRdb copy is restricted to in-frame clones and leaves out a portion. That table is the source of V, J and clone size, and D and trimming were worked out from the DNA. The sample has 250,000 to 400,000 clones, under 90% seen once. The gene calls are TRBV30 and TRBJ2-1; 8 nucleotides match TRBD2. The sequence derives from a woman between 25 and 40 years old with COVID-19, enrolled during active disease. The sequencing input was peripheral blood. CDR3 protein: CASGGDEQFF. CDR3 DNA: TGTGCCTCCGGGGGGGATGAGCAGTTCTTC.